The 23 T cell receptor beta chains given below trace back to one sample, sequenced in a study of blood T cell repertoires in COVID-19. Only in-frame clones appear in the TCRdb table, and some are missing; sequencing was by immunoSEQ multiplex PCR. The table includes 130,000 or so clones, 80% to 90% detected once. Sequences were obtained from peripheral blood. These receptors all stem from a middle-aged man with active COVID-19.

This clone has just a few counts. The chain links TRBV24-1 to TRBJ2-3, with 8 nucleotides matching TRBD1. Germline CDR1 reads KGHDR; CDR2 reads SFDVKD. Trimming took 4 bases from V and 4 from J; bases not matched to a gene: 3. CDR3 size: 14 residues. CDR3 nucleotides: TGTGCCACCAGTGAGGACAGGGTTGCAGATACGCAGTATTTT. Translated, it gives CATSEDRVADTQYF.

The chain employs TRBV15 and TRBJ1-1; D is perhaps TRBD1 (6 bases). The CDR3 spans 17 residues. Trimming shortened V by 5 bases and J by 3 bases, and 22 bases separated the two germline ends. Germline loops: CDR1 LNHNV, CDR2 YYDKDF (reference sequence). CDR3 coding DNA: TGTGCCACCAGCTCAGGGGCCCTCTTAAGGCTGGACACTGAAGCTTTCTTT. It translates to CATSSGALLRLDTEAFF.

This rearrangement joins TRBV3-1 (or the pseudogene TRBV3-2) to TRBJ2-3, with 10 bases aligning to TRBD2. The CDR3 has 16 amino acids. CDR1 and CDR2 from the germline V gene are LGHDT and YNNKEL (reference sequence). J lost 2 bases, V lost 4 bases, and 6 bases had no gene match. Written as DNA, the CDR3 is TGTGCCAGCAGCCCGTCGACTAGCGGGCTCACAGATACGCAGTATTTT. This sequence encodes CASSPSTSGLTDTQYF.

V gene TRBV18 combines with J gene TRBJ1-1, with 8 bases fitting TRBD1. The CDR3 extends over 15 amino acids. V shed 6 bases, J shed 0 bases, and the junction held 6 bases outside the gene matches. Germline V lookup: CDR1 KGHSH, CDR2 LQKENI. This chain's CDR3 is CASSNGQGLNTEAFF. CDR3 DNA sequence: TGTGCCAGCTCTAACGGACAGGGATTGAACACTGAAGCTTTCTTT.

The chain joins TRBV7-2 to TRBJ1-1; maybe TRBD1 (5 bases). Germline CDR1 SGHTA, CDR2 FQGNSA. V was cut by 1 base and J by 5 bases, with 11 bases left in between. This CDR3 has 14 amino acids. CDR3 sequence: CASSLDRLGTEAFF. DNA for the CDR3: TGTGCCAGCAGCTTAGACAGGTTGGGGACTGAAGCTTTCTTT.

The rearrangement links TRBV18 to TRBJ1-1; 9 bases are shared with TRBD1. The V segment lost 6 bases and the J segment 4 bases; nucleotides outside the gene matches: 6. The CDR3 extends over 14 amino acids. CDR1 is KGHSH and CDR2 is LQKENI in the germline V gene. The CDR3 here is CASSGQGYGTEAFF. CDR3 nucleotide sequence: TGTGCCAGCTCGGGACAGGGATATGGCACTGAAGCTTTCTTT.

This clone was seen a handful of times. The chain combines TRBV29-1 with TRBJ2-5, with 9 bases lining up with TRBD2. Germline V lookup: CDR1 SQVTM, CDR2 ANQGSEA. The CDR3 length is 16 residues. V was pared by 4 bases and J by 7 bases, with 16 bases of the junction left unmatched. For the CDR3, the DNA is TGCAGCGTTGGGTACTGGGAGCGGGGGGACCTAGGGACCCAGTACTTC. It translates to CSVGYWERGDLGTQYF.

V is TRBV5-6 and J is TRBJ1-2; TRBD1 matches 12 bases. V trimming: 4 bases; J trimming: 7 bases; junction bases outside the gene matches: 8. The CDR3 consists of 15 residues. The germline V gene encodes CDR1 SGHDT and CDR2 YYEEEE. The CDR3 DNA follows: TGTGCCAGCAGCCTATGGGACAGGGGGCGAGGTGGCTACACCTTC. It is translated as CASSLWDRGRGGYTF.

The rearrangement joins TRBV3-1 (or the pseudogene TRBV3-2) to TRBJ2-3; D is perhaps TRBD2 (6 bases). Trimming removed 6 bases from V and 1 base from J, with 8 bases in between. This CDR3 contains 13 residues. Germline loops: CDR1 LGHDT, CDR2 YNNKEL (reference sequence). CDR3 protein: CASSPGGTDTQYF. The CDR3 DNA sequence: TGTGCCAGCAGTCCGGGGGGCACAGATACGCAGTATTTT.

CDR3 sequence: CASSRQGGGYTF. The CDR3 DNA follows: TGTGCCAGCAGTAGACAGGGCGGTGGCTACACCTTC. J is TRBJ1-2 and V is TRBV6-5, with TRBD1 identical over 7 bases. The J segment lost 7 bases and the V segment lost 5 bases, leaving 4 bases of the junction unmatched. Germline V gene lookup returns CDR1 MNHEY and CDR2 SVGAGI. The CDR3 length is 12 residues.

The chain carries TRBV18 and TRBJ2-7; TRBD1 aligns across 8 bases. Per germline, CDR1 KGHSH and CDR2 LQKENI. This CDR3 contains 15 residues. Trimming cost V 4 bases and J 5 bases; bases outside gene matches: 10. The CDR3 coding sequence is TGTGCCAGCTCACTACTCTCCGGGACAGGAAACGAGCAGTACTTC. Protein sequence: CASSLLSGTGNEQYF.

This chain links TRBV18 with TRBJ1-2; 7 bases are shared with TRBD1. This CDR3 is 16 amino acids long. CDR1 is KGHSH, CDR2 LQKENI, per germline. The V segment lost 0 bases and the J segment 4 bases; nucleotides outside the gene matches: 8. This CDR3 is CASSPPKGQNGYGYTF. CDR3 nucleotide sequence: TGTGCCAGCTCACCACCGAAGGGACAGAACGGCTATGGCTACACCTTC.

The chain has TRBV4-1 and TRBJ2-2, with D possibly being TRBD1 (5 bases). CDR1 is MGHRA and CDR2 is YSYEKL in the germline V gene. The CDR3 length is 15 residues. Trimming took 0 bases from V and 6 from J, leaving 11 bases between them. This CDR3 reads CASSQEYRIPGELFF. CDR3 sequence (DNA): TGCGCCAGCAGCCAAGAATACAGGATTCCCGGGGAGCTGTTTTTT.

The chain links TRBV18 to TRBJ1-4, with D unresolved. Germline CDR1 reads KGHSH; CDR2 reads LQKENI. This CDR3 spans 15 amino acids. V lost 6 bases and J lost 0, with 11 bases in between. The CDR3 here is CASSPLGSTNEKLFF. The CDR3, as DNA: TGTGCCAGCTCGCCGCTAGGATCAACTAATGAAAAACTGTTTTTT.

The chain uses TRBV9 and TRBJ2-2; D call uncertain. The CDR3 covers 15 residues. From germline, CDR1 is SGDLS and CDR2 YYNGEE. V gave up 4 bases and J gave up 1 base, with 11 bases separating them. The CDR3 nucleotides read TGTGCCAGCAGCTCCAGACTGGTGAACACCGGGGAGCTGTTTTTT. It translates to CASSSRLVNTGELFF.

This clone was found once. The rearrangement joins TRBV5-6 to TRBJ2-7, with 9 nucleotides matching TRBD2. This CDR3 is 16 amino acids long. V gave up 6 bases and J gave up 3 bases; unmatched junction bases: 13. The V gene's germline CDR1 is SGHDT and CDR2 YYEEEE. DNA for the CDR3: TGTGCCAGCACCCCGGGGGCGGGAGGGCCCCACTACGAGCAGTACTTC. It yields the protein CASTPGAGGPHYEQYF.

CDR3 coding DNA: TGTGCCAGCAGATCGGGGGCTAATGAAAAACTGTTTTTT. Translated: CASRSGANEKLFF. The chain employs TRBV6-1 and TRBJ1-4; the D gene is possibly TRBD1 (5 bases). This CDR3 region has 13 residues. CDR1 MNHNS and CDR2 SASEGT come from the germline V gene. Trimming shortened V by 6 bases and J by 3 bases, and 8 bases separated the two germline ends.

This sequence joins TRBV5-6 and TRBJ2-5; D remains unclear. The CDR3 loop spans 13 amino acids. Per germline, CDR1 SGHDT and CDR2 YYEEEE. Trimming cost V 1 base and J 6 bases, with 10 bases left between them. CDR3 sequence reads: CASSLTTSKTQYF. DNA of the CDR3: TGTGCCAGCAGCTTGACTACATCGAAGACCCAGTACTTC.

The CDR3 DNA reads as TGCGCCAGCAGCTTGGCCGGGACAGGGGAAGTAGGTGAGCAGTACTTC. Its protein product is CASSLAGTGEVGEQYF. This chain joins TRBV5-1 and TRBJ2-7, with TRBD1 matching 10 bases. V was pared by 0 bases and J by 7 bases, with 10 bases of the junction left unmatched. This CDR3 spans 16 amino acids. The germline V gene encodes CDR1 SGHRS and CDR2 YFSETQ.

V gene TRBV5-1 combines with J gene TRBJ1-1, with D perhaps matching TRBD1 (5 bases). CDR3 length: 14 amino acids. V gave up 4 bases and J gave up 3 bases, with 13 bases separating them. Per the germline V gene, CDR1 is SGHRS and CDR2 is YFSETQ. The CDR3 loop reads CASSRRTQHTEAFF. In nucleotides, the CDR3 is TGCGCCAGCAGCCGACGGACACAACACACTGAAGCTTTCTTT.

V is TRBV28 and J is TRBJ2-5, with 8 nucleotides matching TRBD2. The CDR3 contains 14 residues. The ends lost 3 bases at V and 3 bases at J; junction bases unmatched: 3. Germline assignment: CDR1 MDHEN and CDR2 SYDVKM. CDR3 protein: CASSLPRGEETQYF. The CDR3 nucleotides are TGTGCCAGCAGTTTGCCGCGGGGGGAAGAGACCCAGTACTTC. Complete variable domain (other parts from reference TRBV28 and TRBJ2-5): DVKVTQSSRYLVKRTGEKVFLECVQDMDHENMFWYRQDPGLGLRLIYFSYDVKMKEKGDIPEGYSVSREKKERFSLILESASTNQTSMYLCASSLPRGEETQYFGPGTRLLVL.

V usage is TRBV6-2 or TRBV6-3 and J usage is TRBJ2-7, with D hard to call. The CDR3 sequence is 14 residues long. V lost 2 bases, J lost 2 bases, and 10 bases lay in between. Germline V CDR1 and CDR2: MNHEY, SVGEGT. Here the CDR3 reads CASSYGQKTYEQYF. The CDR3 DNA reads TGTGCCAGCAGTTACGGGCAGAAAACCTACGAGCAGTACTTC.

The CDR3 nucleotides are TGTGCCAGCAGCTTAGGTTCAAGGGGCATGAACACTGAAGCTTTCTTT. Translating gives CASSLGSRGMNTEAFF. This chain links TRBV11-2 with TRBJ1-1; the D gene is possibly TRBD1 (5 bases). Per the germline V gene, CDR1 is SGHAT and CDR2 is FQNNGV. V was pared by 1 base and J by 0 bases, with 12 bases between. The CDR3 extends over 16 amino acids.